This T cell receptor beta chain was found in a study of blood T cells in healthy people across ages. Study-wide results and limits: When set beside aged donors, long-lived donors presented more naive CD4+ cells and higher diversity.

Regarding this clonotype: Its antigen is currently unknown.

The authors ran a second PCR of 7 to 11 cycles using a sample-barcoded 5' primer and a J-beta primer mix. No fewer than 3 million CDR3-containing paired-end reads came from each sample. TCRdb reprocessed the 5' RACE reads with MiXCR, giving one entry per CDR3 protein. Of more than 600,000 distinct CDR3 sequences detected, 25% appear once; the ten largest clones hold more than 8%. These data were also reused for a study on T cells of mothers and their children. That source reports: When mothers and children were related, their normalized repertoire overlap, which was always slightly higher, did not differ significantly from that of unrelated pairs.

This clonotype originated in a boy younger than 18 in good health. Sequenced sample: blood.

The CDR3 nucleotides are TGTGCCAGCAGCTTACCCGGGACTAGCGGGCAAGAGACCCAGTACTTC. Encoded protein: CASSLPGTSGQETQYF. The chain recombines TRBV7-2 with TRBJ2-5, with 12 bases that match TRBD2. Trimming at V came to 2 bases and at J to 2 bases, leaving 3 bases not matched to a gene. This CDR3 spans 16 amino acids. Looked up from germline, CDR1 is SGHTA and CDR2 is FQGNSA.